Presented here are 27 T cell receptor beta chains from one specimen sequenced in a study of blood T cell repertoires in COVID-19. TCRdb keeps only in-frame clones here, not all; method: immunoSEQ multiplex PCR. The sample records about 52,000 clones, about nine tenths being singletons. The sample consisted of peripheral blood. Receptor source: a man in his sixties or seventies with acute or convalescent COVID-19.

As regards this clone: Other DNA sequences in the sample encode the same CDR3. The chain is built from TRBV6-2 or TRBV6-3 and TRBJ2-1; unclear D gene. Germline CDR1 and CDR2: MNHEY and SVGEGT. The germline V and J ends were trimmed by 6 bases and 8 bases, with 8 bases remaining between them. CDR3 length: 11 residues. This CDR3 is CASSQSHEQFF. The CDR3 nucleotides read TGTGCCAGCAGCCAAAGCCATGAGCAGTTCTTC.

The V gene is TRBV5-1, the J gene TRBJ1-5; D gene uncertain. Germline V gene data show CDR1 as SGHRS and CDR2 as YFSETQ. The ends were cut back, 0 bases at V and 5 bases at J, with 9 bases in the middle. This CDR3 is 14 amino acids long. The CDR3 loop reads CASSLEAADQPQHF. As DNA, the CDR3 is TGCGCCAGCAGCTTGGAGGCGGCGGATCAGCCCCAGCATTTT. The full variable domain, rest sourced from reference TRBV5-1 and TRBJ1-5, is KAGVTQTPRYLIKTRGQQVTLSCSPISGHRSVSWYQQTPGQGLQFLFEYFSETQRNKGNFPGRFSGRQFSNSRSEMNVSTLELGDSALYLCASSLEAADQPQHFGDGTRLSIL.

The chain recombines TRBV30 with TRBJ1-3, with D unclear. CDR1 and CDR2 (germline): GTSNPN, SVGIG (reference sequence). The V end lost 2 bases, the J end lost 4 bases, and 12 bases lay between the germline ends. The length of the CDR3 is 14 residues. The DNA for the CDR3 is TGTGCCTGGAGTCTAATTGAACTAGGAAACACCATATATTTT. It specifies CAWSLIELGNTIYF.

V usage is TRBV9 and J usage is TRBJ1-3; D perhaps matches TRBD1 (5 bases). Trimming removed 2 bases at V and 9 bases at J, with 18 bases between. The CDR3 runs to 15 residues. Germline V gene lookup returns CDR1 SGDLS and CDR2 YYNGEE. The CDR3 DNA reads TGTGCCAGCAGCGTTGAACACAGGAGCGGGGGCACCATATATTTT. It yields the protein CASSVEHRSGGTIYF. Based on the CDR3 plus reference TRBV9 and TRBJ1-3, the full variable domain is DSGVTQTPKHLITATGQRVTLRCSPRSGDLSVYWYQQSLDQGLQFLIQYYNGEERAKGNILERFSAQQFPDLHSELNLSSLELGDSALYFCASSVEHRSGGTIYFGEGSWLTVV.

This clone appeared a single time. The V call is TRBV5-4, the J call TRBJ1-1; D remains unclear. CDR1 SGHNT and CDR2 YYREEE come from the germline V gene (reference sequence). V was cut by 4 bases and J by 1 base, with 14 bases left in between. The CDR3 is 15 residues long. The CDR3 sequence: CASSPRESGNTEAFF. The CDR3 DNA sequence: TGTGCCAGCAGCCCTCGTGAGTCAGGGAACACTGAAGCTTTCTTT.

The chain employs TRBV6-5 and TRBJ2-5, with a tentative D call TRBD2 (6 bases). In germline, CDR1 is MNHEY, CDR2 SVGAGI. The V end lost 7 bases, the J end lost 1 base, and 10 bases lay between the germline ends. The CDR3 loop spans 13 amino acids. The CDR3 loop is CASTQGGQETQYF. The CDR3 coding sequence is TGTGCCAGCACGCAGGGAGGCCAAGAGACCCAGTACTTC.

The J gene is TRBJ1-5, the V gene TRBV9; TRBD1 is a possible D gene (6 bases). Trimming removed 0 bases at V and 5 bases at J, with 12 bases between. From germline, CDR1 is SGDLS and CDR2 YYNGEE. This CDR3 contains 15 residues. CDR3 amino acids: CASSVAAGVYQPQHF. In DNA form, the CDR3 reads TGTGCCAGCAGCGTAGCGGCAGGGGTATATCAGCCCCAGCATTTT.

The V and J genes are TRBV7-6 and TRBJ2-1; the match to TRBD2 covers 13 bases. Germline assignment: CDR1 SGHVS and CDR2 FNYEAQ. CDR3 length equals 16 residues. Trimming at V came to 5 bases and at J to 7 bases, leaving 8 bases not matched to a gene. The CDR3 DNA reads TGTGCCAGCAGCCCGTTACTAGCGGGAGGGCCAAATGAGCAGTTCTTC. This translates into CASSPLLAGGPNEQFF.

V and J are TRBV20-1 and TRBJ2-3, with D unresolved. The V and J ends lost 1 base and 6 bases respectively, with 5 bases between them. The CDR3 has 11 residues. The germline CDR1 and CDR2 sequences are DFQATT and SNEGSKA (reference sequence). CDR3: CSARVRDTQYF. For the CDR3, the DNA is TGCAGTGCTAGAGTTCGGGATACGCAGTATTTT.

This clone was seen a few times. The V gene is TRBV27, the J gene TRBJ1-6, with 11 bases lining up with TRBD1. The CDR3 spans 17 residues. Germline CDR1 reads MNHEY; CDR2 reads SMNVEV (reference sequence). After removal of 5 bases from V and 8 bases from J, the junction contained 11 bases not matched to a gene. CDR3 in DNA: TGTGCCAGCAGTCCAGGACAGGGGGCGTCCACTCATTCACCCCTCCACTTT. Its translation: CASSPGQGASTHSPLHF.

This chain links TRBV5-1 with TRBJ2-3; 7 nucleotides match TRBD2. Germline trimming cut 5 bases from V and 0 bases from J; bases unmatched to any gene: 9. The CDR3 extends over 16 amino acids. CDR1 and CDR2 (germline): SGHRS, YFSETQ. CDR3 nucleotides: TGCGCCAGCAGTCATTCGGGGGAGGGGAGCACAGATACGCAGTATTTT. Translating it yields CASSHSGEGSTDTQYF.

The V gene is TRBV7-2, the J gene TRBJ2-7, with 8 nucleotides matching TRBD1. Germline V lookup: CDR1 SGHTA, CDR2 FQGNSA. Losses at the gene ends were 1 base for V and 5 bases for J; bases not matched to a gene: 7. The CDR3 runs to 15 residues. Here the CDR3 reads CASSLVGQGSHEQYF. DNA for the CDR3: TGTGCCAGCAGCTTAGTAGGACAGGGTTCCCACGAGCAGTACTTC.

As DNA, the CDR3 is TGTGCCAGCAGCTCTATGTCAGGGCCGAGAAAAAATAATTCACCCCTCCACTTT. This codes for CASSSMSGPRKNNSPLHF. This chain links TRBV7-8 with TRBJ1-6; TRBD1 is a possible D gene (5 bases). This CDR3 contains 18 residues. V dropped 4 bases and J dropped 5 bases, with 21 bases sitting between them. Germline CDR1 SGHVS, CDR2 FQNEAQ.

This clone showed up just a few times. The J gene is TRBJ1-6, the V gene TRBV27; TRBD1 might be the D (5 bases). The CDR3 contains 17 residues. Trimming took off 2 bases at V and 9 bases at J, with 20 bases between the two ends. The germline gives CDR1 MNHEY, CDR2 SMNVEV (reference sequence). The CDR3 sequence: CASSLEAGRRIFSPLHF. CDR3 bases: TGTGCCAGCAGTTTAGAAGCAGGGCGTCGGATTTTTTCACCCCTCCACTTT.

This clone was picked up a small number of times. The V gene is TRBV7-2, the J gene TRBJ1-5, with 7 bases that match TRBD1. The germline V gene has CDR1 SGHTA and CDR2 FQGNSA. Trimming at V came to 5 bases and at J to 5 bases, leaving 12 bases not matched to a gene. The length of the CDR3 is 16 residues. DNA for the CDR3: TGTGCCAGCAGCGTTAGGACAGGAGCATGGGATCAGCCCCAGCATTTT. This translates into CASSVRTGAWDQPQHF.

The rearrangement links TRBV2 to TRBJ1-5; TRBD1 aligns across 9 bases. The CDR3 length is 15 residues. J gave up 1 base and V 6 bases, and 4 bases lay outside the gene matches. Looked up from germline, CDR1 is SNHLY and CDR2 is FYNNEI. As DNA, the CDR3 is TGTGCCAGCAGGTCACAGGGGGCAAGCAATCAGCCCCAGCATTTT. Amino acids: CASRSQGASNQPQHF.

V usage is TRBV5-5 and J usage is TRBJ1-3, with D hard to call. Trimming left V 4 bases short and J 5 bases short, with 19 bases between. The CDR3 has 16 amino acids. Germline values: CDR1 SGHKS, CDR2 YYEKEE (reference sequence). CDR3 DNA sequence: TGTGCCAGCAGCCCGGGTTTTGGCGGGGTTAGAAACACCATATATTTT. This encodes CASSPGFGGVRNTIYF.

The chain joins TRBV5-1 to TRBJ2-3; 11 bases align to TRBD1. From germline, CDR1 is SGHRS and CDR2 YFSETQ. The CDR3 has 15 residues. Trimming removed 4 bases from V and 3 bases from J; junction bases left unmatched: 4. The CDR3 here is CASSHGTGGTDTQYF. In DNA form, the CDR3 reads TGCGCCAGCAGCCACGGGACAGGGGGGACAGATACGCAGTATTTT. Supplemented by reference TRBV5-1 and TRBJ2-3, the full variable domain reads KAGVTQTPRYLIKTRGQQVTLSCSPISGHRSVSWYQQTPGQGLQFLFEYFSETQRNKGNFPGRFSGRQFSNSRSEMNVSTLELGDSALYLCASSHGTGGTDTQYFGPGTRLTVL.

The chain combines TRBV5-1 with TRBJ1-1; D might be TRBD1 (5 bases). The CDR3 extends over 14 amino acids. The germline V gene encodes CDR1 SGHRS and CDR2 YFSETQ. The V and J ends lost 8 bases and 5 bases respectively, with 19 bases between them. CDR3 sequence reads: CASREGPAGTEAFF. As DNA, the CDR3 is TGCGCCAGTAGGGAGGGACCGGCTGGGACTGAAGCTTTCTTT.

V and J are TRBV27 and TRBJ1-1; D gene unclear. The CDR3 consists of 15 residues. Germline V gene sequence: CDR1 MNHEY, CDR2 SMNVEV (reference sequence). Trimming cost V 6 bases and J 5 bases, with 19 bases left between them. CDR3 loop: CASSPTRDPGTEAFF. The CDR3 DNA is TGTGCCAGCAGCCCAACCCGGGATCCGGGAACTGAAGCTTTCTTT.

The rearrangement joins TRBV29-1 to TRBJ1-1; 8 positions agree with TRBD1. After removal of 7 bases from V and 6 bases from J, the junction contained 10 bases not matched to a gene. The CDR3 consists of 13 residues. Germline V gives CDR1 SQVTM, CDR2 ANQGSEA. The CDR3 here is CSARTGMRAEAFF. CDR3 DNA: TGCAGCGCCAGGACAGGGATGAGGGCTGAAGCTTTCTTT.

CDR3 residues: CASSWVPGTSHNEQFF. The CDR3 nucleotides read TGTGCCAGCAGCTGGGTTCCCGGGACTAGTCACAATGAGCAGTTCTTC. The chain employs TRBV5-4 and TRBJ2-1, with 8 bases aligning to TRBD2. Germline CDR1 and CDR2: SGHNT and YYREEE (reference sequence). The V segment lost 3 bases and the J segment 5 bases; nucleotides outside the gene matches: 10. This CDR3 has 16 amino acids.

The chain carries TRBV24-1 and TRBJ1-2, with TRBD1 matching over 10 bases. The CDR3 is 16 amino acids. CDR1 is KGHDR and CDR2 is SFDVKD in the germline V gene. Trimming took 5 bases from V and 7 from J; bases not matched to a gene: 12. Here the CDR3 reads CATSGTSGQGRRGYTF. CDR3 DNA: TGTGCCACCAGTGGTACTTCGGGACAGGGGCGACGTGGCTACACCTTC.

This chain links TRBV18 with TRBJ2-3; D is uncertain. Between the trimmed V and J ends, which lost 2 bases and 0 bases, there was a span of 3 bases. This CDR3 comprises 13 residues. CDR1 KGHSH and CDR2 LQKENI come from the germline V gene. CDR3 sequence (DNA): TGTGCCAGCTCACCAACTAGCACAGATACGCAGTATTTT. It translates to CASSPTSTDTQYF.

V usage is TRBV9 and J usage is TRBJ2-5; the match to TRBD2 covers 8 bases. The CDR3 totals 15 residues. Germline trimming cut 0 bases from V and 4 bases from J; bases unmatched to any gene: 5. Germline loops: CDR1 SGDLS, CDR2 YYNGEE. The CDR3 DNA follows: TGTGCCAGCAGCGTAGACCCGGGGGGGCGAGAGACCCAGTACTTC. The encoded protein is CASSVDPGGRETQYF.

The rearrangement joins TRBV11-2 to TRBJ1-6; D is uncertain. V was shortened by 1 base and J by 7 bases, with 5 bases between the two germline ends. Germline CDR1 reads SGHAT; CDR2 reads FQNNGV. There are 13 residues in the CDR3. The CDR3 bases are TGTGCCAGCAGCTTAGGCGGGAATTCACCCCTCCACTTT. This codes for CASSLGGNSPLHF.

This clone was detected only once. The CDR3 DNA reads TGTGCCAGCAGACCGGACAGGGGGCCTTACAATGAGCAGTTCTTC. It codes for CASRPDRGPYNEQFF. The V and J genes are TRBV7-2 and TRBJ2-1; 11 bases align to TRBD1. The length of the CDR3 is 15 residues. CDR1 and CDR2 (germline): SGHTA, FQGNSA. Losses at the gene ends were 6 bases for V and 4 bases for J; bases not matched to a gene: 5.